Detailed here is one T cell receptor beta chain. This sample stems from a study of blood T cell repertoires in COVID-19. V was shortened by 3 bases and J by 5 bases, with 13 bases between the two germline ends. This CDR3 has 15 residues. Per the germline V gene, CDR1 is MGHRA and CDR2 is YSYEKL. Under the authors' procedure: Estimates of nucleated cell counts were drawn from the amplification of reference gene primers. This table comes from immunoSEQ multiplex PCR, and its TCRdb copy is limited to in-frame clones, with some not included. The V and J calls and clone size come from that table; D and trimming were worked out from the DNA. The sample yields around 130,000 clones, 86% seen once.

This chain uses TRBV4-1 with TRBJ1-4; no clear D gene. Sequencing used peripheral blood. The receptor's source is a woman aged 45 to 65 who had recovered from COVID-19. CDR3 nucleotide sequence: TGCGCCAGCAGCCACCCCGGGAGGGCAAATGAAAAACTGTTTTTT. This gives the protein CASSHPGRANEKLFF.